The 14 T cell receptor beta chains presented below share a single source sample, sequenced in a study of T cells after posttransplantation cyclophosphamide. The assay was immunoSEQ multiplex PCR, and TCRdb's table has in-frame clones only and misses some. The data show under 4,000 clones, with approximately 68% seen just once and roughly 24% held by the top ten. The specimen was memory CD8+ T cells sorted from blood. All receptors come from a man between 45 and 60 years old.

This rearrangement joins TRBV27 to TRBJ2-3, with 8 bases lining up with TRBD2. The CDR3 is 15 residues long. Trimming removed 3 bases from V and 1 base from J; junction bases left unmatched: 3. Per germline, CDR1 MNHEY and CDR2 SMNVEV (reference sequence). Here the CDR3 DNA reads TGTGCCAGCAGTTTTGGAGCGGGGGGCACAGATACGCAGTATTTT. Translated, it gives CASSFGAGGTDTQYF.

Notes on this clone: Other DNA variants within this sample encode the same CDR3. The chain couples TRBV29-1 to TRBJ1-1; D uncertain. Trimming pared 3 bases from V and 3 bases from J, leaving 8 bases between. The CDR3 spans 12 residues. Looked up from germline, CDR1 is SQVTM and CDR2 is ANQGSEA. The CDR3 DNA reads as TGCAGCGTTGACACCGGGTACACTGAAGCTTTCTTT. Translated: CSVDTGYTEAFF. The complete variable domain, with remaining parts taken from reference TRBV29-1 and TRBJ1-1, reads SAVISQKPSRDICQRGTSLTIQCQVDSQVTMMFWYRQQPGQSLTLIATANQGSEATYESGFVIDKFPISRPNLTFSTLTVSNMSPEDSSIYLCSVDTGYTEAFFGQGTRLTVV.

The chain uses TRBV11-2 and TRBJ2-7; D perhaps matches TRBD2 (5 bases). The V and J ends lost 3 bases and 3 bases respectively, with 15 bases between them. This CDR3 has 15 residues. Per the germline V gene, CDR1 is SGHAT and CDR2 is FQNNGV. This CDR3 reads CASSLDGGLFYEQYF. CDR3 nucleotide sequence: TGTGCCAGCAGCTTGGACGGAGGCCTCTTCTACGAGCAGTACTTC.

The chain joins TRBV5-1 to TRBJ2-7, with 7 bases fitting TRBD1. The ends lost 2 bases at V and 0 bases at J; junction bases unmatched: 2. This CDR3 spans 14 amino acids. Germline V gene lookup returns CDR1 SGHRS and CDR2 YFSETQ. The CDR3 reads CASSFSGGSYEQYF. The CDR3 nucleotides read TGCGCCAGCAGCTTCTCAGGGGGCTCCTACGAGCAGTACTTC.

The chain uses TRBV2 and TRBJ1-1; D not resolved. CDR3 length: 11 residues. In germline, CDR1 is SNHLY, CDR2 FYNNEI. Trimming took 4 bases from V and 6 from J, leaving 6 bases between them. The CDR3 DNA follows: TGTGCCAGCAGTGGGGGAGCTGAAGCTTTCTTT. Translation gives CASSGGAEAFF.

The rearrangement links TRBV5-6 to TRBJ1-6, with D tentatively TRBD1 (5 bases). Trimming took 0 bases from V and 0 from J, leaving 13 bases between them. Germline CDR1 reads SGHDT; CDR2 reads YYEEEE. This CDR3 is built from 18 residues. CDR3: CASSLVGSGGSYNSPLHF. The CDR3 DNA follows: TGTGCCAGCAGCTTGGTCGGATCGGGGGGCTCCTATAATTCACCCCTCCACTTT.

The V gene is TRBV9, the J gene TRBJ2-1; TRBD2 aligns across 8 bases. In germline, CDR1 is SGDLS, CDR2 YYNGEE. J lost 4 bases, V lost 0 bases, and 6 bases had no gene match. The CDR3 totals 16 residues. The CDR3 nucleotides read TGTGCCAGCAGCGTAGTCGCGGGGGGCTTTTACAATGAGCAGTTCTTC. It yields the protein CASSVVAGGFYNEQFF.

CDR3 protein: CASSRGTRLDTQYF. CDR3 nucleotides: TGTGCCAGCAGCAGGGGGACCCGCCTAGATACGCAGTATTTT. This chain connects TRBV7-2 to TRBJ2-3, with a tentative D call TRBD1 (6 bases). V was pared by 5 bases and J by 5 bases, with 14 bases between. Germline V lookup: CDR1 SGHTA, CDR2 FQGNSA. This CDR3 has 14 residues.

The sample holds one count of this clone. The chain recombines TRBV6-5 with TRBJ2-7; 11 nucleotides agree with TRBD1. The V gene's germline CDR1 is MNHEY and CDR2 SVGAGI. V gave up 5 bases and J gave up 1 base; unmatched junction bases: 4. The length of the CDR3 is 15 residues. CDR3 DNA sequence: TGTGCCAGCAGTCATGGGACAGGGGGGTCCTACGAGCAGTACTTC. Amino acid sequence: CASSHGTGGSYEQYF.

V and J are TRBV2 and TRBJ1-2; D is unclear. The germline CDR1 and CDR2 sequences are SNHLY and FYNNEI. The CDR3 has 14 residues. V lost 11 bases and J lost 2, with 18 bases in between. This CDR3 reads CAWQDGRLNYGYTF. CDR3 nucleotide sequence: TGTGCCTGGCAGGACGGGCGACTAAACTATGGCTACACCTTC.

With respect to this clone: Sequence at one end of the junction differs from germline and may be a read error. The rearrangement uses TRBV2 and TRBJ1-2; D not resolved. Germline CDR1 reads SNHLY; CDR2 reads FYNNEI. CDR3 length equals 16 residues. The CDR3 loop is CASSEEAGIPPYDYTF. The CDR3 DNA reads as TGTGCCAGCAGTGAAGAAGCAGGTATTCCGCCCTATGACTACACCTTC.

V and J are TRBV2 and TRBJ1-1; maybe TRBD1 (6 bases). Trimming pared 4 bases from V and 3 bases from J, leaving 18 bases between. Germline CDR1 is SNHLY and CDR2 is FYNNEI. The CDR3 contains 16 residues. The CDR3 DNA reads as TGTGCCAGCAGTGGGCTCATAATAGAGGGGGACACTGAAGCTTTCTTT. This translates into CASSGLIIEGDTEAFF. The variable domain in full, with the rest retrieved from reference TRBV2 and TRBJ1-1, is EPEVTQTPSHQVTQMGQEVILRCVPISNHLYFYWYRQILGQKVEFLVSFYNNEISEKSEIFDDQFSVERPDGSNFTLKIRSTKLEDSAMYFCASSGLIIEGDTEAFFGQGTRLTVV.

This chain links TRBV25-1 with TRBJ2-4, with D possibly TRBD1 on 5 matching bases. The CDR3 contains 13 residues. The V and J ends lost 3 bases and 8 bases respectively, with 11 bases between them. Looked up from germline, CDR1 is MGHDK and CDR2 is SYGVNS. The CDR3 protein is CASSDRDAYIQYF. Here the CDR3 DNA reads TGTGCCAGCAGTGACAGGGATGCTTACATTCAGTACTTC.

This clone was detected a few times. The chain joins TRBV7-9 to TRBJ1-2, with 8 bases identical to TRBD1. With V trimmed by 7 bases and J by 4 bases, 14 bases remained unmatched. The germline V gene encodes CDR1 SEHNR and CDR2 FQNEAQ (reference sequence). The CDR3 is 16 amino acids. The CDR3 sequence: CASTHYKQGEGYGYTF. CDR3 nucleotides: TGTGCCAGCACCCACTATAAACAGGGGGAGGGCTATGGCTACACCTTC.